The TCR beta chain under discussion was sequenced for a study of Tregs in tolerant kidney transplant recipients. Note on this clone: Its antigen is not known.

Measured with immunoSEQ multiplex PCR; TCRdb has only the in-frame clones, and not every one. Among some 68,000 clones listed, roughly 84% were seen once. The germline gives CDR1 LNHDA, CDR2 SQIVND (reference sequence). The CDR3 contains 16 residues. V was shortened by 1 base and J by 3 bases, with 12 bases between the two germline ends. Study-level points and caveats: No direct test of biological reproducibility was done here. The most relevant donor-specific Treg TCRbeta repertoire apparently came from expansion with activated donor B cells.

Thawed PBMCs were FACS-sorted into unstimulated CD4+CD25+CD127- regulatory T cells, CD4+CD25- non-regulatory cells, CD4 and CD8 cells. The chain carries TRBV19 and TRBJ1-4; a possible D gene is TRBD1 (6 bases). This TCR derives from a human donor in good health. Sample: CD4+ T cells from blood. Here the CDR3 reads CASSIGGAMANEKLFF. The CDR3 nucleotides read TGTGCCAGTAGTATAGGGGGGGCTATGGCTAATGAAAAACTGTTTTTT.